The rows below give T cell receptor beta chains drawn from one sample of a study of blood T cell repertoires in COVID-19. Repertoires were generated with immunoSEQ multiplex PCR, while TCRdb's copy carries only in-frame clones and drops some. The sample includes around 150,000 clones, roughly 77% of them seen just once. The material sequenced was peripheral blood. The receptors here all came from a human donor in a cohort sampled during active COVID-19. The CDR3 runs from the conserved cysteine through the conserved F or W. Each record gives: CDR3 length, D gene, clone size, J gene, V gene, CDR3 protein, CDR3 DNA. D genes are given only for firm matches. Size tells how often a clone was seen (once, few, many) or the class of an expanded clone, and some rows leave it out.

>14|NA|NA|TRBJ1-6|TRBV27
CASSQVESYSPLHF
TGTGCCAGCAGCCAGGTGGAATCGTATTCACCCCTCCACTTT
>15|TRBD1|NA|TRBJ1-5|TRBV6-5
CASRGQGASNQPQHF
TGTGCCAGCAGAGGCCAGGGGGCCAGCAATCAGCCCCAGCATTTT
>17|NA|NA|TRBJ2-1|TRBV19
CASSSLGGGGILDEQFF
TGTGCCAGTAGTTCGTTAGGGGGGGGAGGAATATTGGATGAGCAGTTCTTC
>14|TRBD1|NA|TRBJ1-4|TRBV28
CASSYGTANEKLFF
TGTGCCAGCAGCTATGGGACAGCAAATGAAAAACTGTTTTTT
>16|NA|NA|TRBJ2-2|TRBV7-3
CASSSQDSRNTGELFF
TGTGCCAGCAGCTCCCAGGACTCACGTAACACCGGGGAGCTGTTTTTT
>14|NA|NA|TRBJ1-6|TRBV18
CASSTSGGDSPLHF
TGTGCCAGCTCTACGTCAGGTGGCGATTCACCCCTCCACTTT
>16|NA|NA|TRBJ2-1|TRBV28
CASSPGGLSSYNEQFF
TGTGCCAGCAGCCCCGGGGGTCTGAGCTCCTACAATGAGCAGTTCTTC
>16|NA|once|TRBJ1-2|TRBV19
CASSSPRTGEVYGYTF
TGTGCCAGTAGTTCGCCCCGAACGGGTGAGGTCTATGGCTACACCTTC
>14|TRBD2|NA|TRBJ2-3|TRBV7-2
CASSFGGAIDTQYF
TGTGCCAGCAGCTTCGGGGGGGCAATAGATACGCAGTATTTT
>14|TRBD1|NA|TRBJ1-1|TRBV27
CASSKNRGLTEAFF
TGTGCCAGCAGTAAAAACAGGGGGCTAACTGAAGCTTTCTTT
>13|NA|NA|TRBJ2-7|TRBV24-1
CATSDPDSYEQYF
TGTGCCACCAGTGACCCCGACAGCTACGAGCAGTACTTC
>15|NA|NA|TRBJ2-2|TRBV19
CASSPRKRGAGELFF
TGTGCCAGTAGTCCCCGTAAGCGCGGGGCCGGGGAGCTGTTTTTT
>15|TRBD2|NA|TRBJ2-1|TRBV9
CASSVGASGFNEQFF
TGTGCCAGCAGCGTAGGGGCTAGCGGGTTCAATGAGCAGTTCTTC
>16|TRBD1|NA|TRBJ2-7|TRBV28
CASSRFTGATSYEQYF
TGTGCCAGCAGTCGATTTACAGGGGCAACTTCCTACGAGCAGTACTTC
>15|NA|NA|TRBJ2-2|TRBV2
CASSPAEANTGELFF
TGTGCCAGCAGTCCCGCGGAGGCGAACACCGGGGAGCTGTTTTTT
>16|NA|NA|TRBJ1-1|TRBV18
CASSPSGTGVSTEAFF
TGTGCCAGCTCACCATCCGGGACGGGGGTGAGCACTGAAGCTTTCTTT
>14|NA|NA|TRBJ1-2|TRBV19
CASSNQGTNYGYTF
TGTGCCAGTAGTAATCAGGGGACCAACTATGGCTACACCTTC
>12|NA|NA|TRBJ2-1|TRBV27
CATQGSYNEQFF
TGTGCCACGCAGGGGAGCTACAATGAGCAGTTCTTC
>16|TRBD1|few|TRBJ1-2|TRBV4-3
CASSQDPSRGYYGYTF
TGCGCCAGCAGCCAAGATCCGTCCAGGGGGTACTATGGCTACACCTTC
>15|TRBD2|NA|TRBJ2-1|TRBV5-1
CASSPGLAGVNEQFF
TGCGCCAGCAGCCCAGGACTAGCGGGAGTGAATGAGCAGTTCTTC